The entry below gives a single TCR beta chain sequence along with its context. The source of the sample is a study of blood T cell repertoires in COVID-19. The overall study: Collection of acute and convalescent COVID-19 samples took place in the United States, Italy and Spain. PBMCs, B-cell-depleted T cells, or T cells were the source of the cDNA or gDNA that made up the material.

Original analysis: Amplification from reference gene primers served as the basis for estimated nucleated cell counts. Generated by immunoSEQ multiplex PCR, the TCRdb table keeps only in-frame clones and is missing some. V and J calls and clone size come straight from that table; D and trimming were deduced from the DNA. The sample has 81,000 or so clones, about 81% seen once; the top ten hold about 13%. Germline lookup yields CDR1 MGHRA and CDR2 YSYEKL. V shed 2 bases and J 7 bases; nucleotides not matched to a gene: 7. The CDR3 consists of 15 residues. The receptor's source is a human donor in a cohort sampled during active COVID-19. Sequencing was done on a sample of peripheral blood. The chain joins TRBV4-1 to TRBJ2-1, with 8 bases that match TRBD1. CDR3 loop: CASSQPGQGINEQFF. The CDR3, as DNA: TGCGCCAGCAGCCAACCCGGACAGGGTATTAATGAGCAGTTCTTC.